This T cell receptor beta chain derives from a study of shared clonotypes between healthy human individuals. The assay used deep level. Genomic DNA belonging to each subset was distributed in equal measure over several immunoSEQ plates. Unsorted PBMC replicate PCRs drew on roughly 300 ng DNA, representing approximately 27,000 T cell genomes. TCRdb keeps only in-frame clones here, not all; method: immunoSEQ multiplex PCR. The sample has 450,000 to 500,000 clones, 70% to 80% seen once; the top ten hold about 11%. General study findings and limits: An effect of sequencing depth on clonotype sharing among donors was expected.

As for this clone: Its antigen remains unknown.

With 5 bases removed from V and 6 bases from J, the gap between germline ends came to 19 bases. The V gene's germline CDR1 is MDHEN and CDR2 SYDVKM. The CDR3 totals 16 residues. This clonotype originated in a woman in her thirties or forties in good health. Some clones in this sample may be carry-over from other donors' samples. V usage is TRBV28 and J usage is TRBJ2-2; D is possibly TRBD1 (6 bases). The specimen was PBMCs. In DNA, the CDR3 is TGTGCCAGCAGTGTAACAGGGCCCATGGGAGCCGGGGAGCTGTTTTTT. Protein sequence: CASSVTGPMGAGELFF.